This T cell receptor (beta chain) came from a study of cytomegalovirus exposure and HLA in healthy donors. At the level of the study: Findings of an earlier analysis included roughly 110 million unique TCR beta sequences from roughly 200 million T cells.

On this clone itself: The target antigen is unknown.

In nominal health when sampled, donors likely had unrecorded immune exposures nonetheless. Study-wide results and caveats: In a later analysis, specific HLA alleles were associated with 15,000 to 20,000 TCR beta sequences at a 0.05 false discovery rate.

Primers: 60 Vbeta forward and 13 Jbeta reverse. Assay used: immunoSEQ multiplex PCR; TCRdb lists only in-frame clones, some missing. Of roughly 200,000 clones listed, around 73% are singletons. Germline CDR1 and CDR2: SGHDT and YYEEEE. The CDR3 is 14 amino acids. With V trimmed by 2 bases and J by 6 bases, 6 bases remained unmatched. Material: PBMCs. The sequence was obtained from a woman aged 25 to 39 in good health and CMV-seropositive. The genes are TRBV5-6 and TRBJ2-7, with TRBD1 matching over 9 bases. This chain's CDR3 is CASSFQDRGSEQYF. The CDR3 region has the DNA TGTGCCAGCAGCTTCCAAGACAGGGGGTCCGAGCAGTACTTC.